The 23 T cell receptor beta chains given below trace back to one sample, sequenced in a study of T cells in localized non-small cell lung cancer. TCRdb's table, derived via immunoSEQ multiplex PCR, lists solely in-frame clones and lacks some. The table shows about 13,000 clones, with 28% occurring only once. The source was lung tumor tissue, collected before any cancer treatment. The receptors were sampled from a female donor of 60 years or more with stage I lung adenocarcinoma.

This clone was counted a few times. The rearrangement links TRBV6-8 to TRBJ2-5; perhaps TRBD2 as D (5 bases). Trimming pared 4 bases from V and 3 bases from J, leaving 9 bases between. The CDR3 sequence is 13 residues long. The germline V gene has CDR1 MNHGY and CDR2 SAAAGT. CDR3 in amino acids: CASSWSGKETQYF. In DNA form, the CDR3 reads TGTGCCAGCAGTTGGAGCGGCAAAGAGACCCAGTACTTC.

There are many counts of this clone. The V gene is TRBV11-3, the J gene TRBJ1-2; D is possibly TRBD1 (5 bases). This CDR3 spans 14 amino acids. Between the trimmed V and J ends, which lost 4 bases and 3 bases, there was a span of 12 bases. The germline V gene encodes CDR1 SGHNT and CDR2 YENEEA. As DNA, the CDR3 is TGTGCCAGCAGCTCCCGCCCAGGGTACTATGGCTACACCTTC. As protein: CASSSRPGYYGYTF.

The V gene is TRBV18, the J gene TRBJ2-1, with 8 bases identical to TRBD2. V lost 2 bases and J lost 7; bases outside the gene matches: 10. Per the germline V gene, CDR1 is KGHSH and CDR2 is LQKENI. The CDR3 loop spans 16 amino acids. CDR3: CASSPYGLSGSNEQFF. CDR3 coding DNA: TGTGCCAGCTCACCATACGGACTAAGCGGGAGTAATGAGCAGTTCTTC.

This clone has a handful of counts. The V gene is TRBV5-1, the J gene TRBJ2-5, with 10 nucleotides matching TRBD2. Trimming cost V 0 bases and J 5 bases; bases outside gene matches: 7. Germline-derived CDR1 and CDR2 are SGHRS and YFSETQ. This CDR3 has 16 residues. For the CDR3, the DNA is TGCGCCAGCAGCTTGGTGAGCGGGAGGGCCGGTGAGACCCAGTACTTC. Translated: CASSLVSGRAGETQYF. The whole variable domain, remainder taken from reference TRBV5-1 and TRBJ2-5, is KAGVTQTPRYLIKTRGQQVTLSCSPISGHRSVSWYQQTPGQGLQFLFEYFSETQRNKGNFPGRFSGRQFSNSRSEMNVSTLELGDSALYLCASSLVSGRAGETQYFGPGTRLLVL.

Relative to its sample, this clone is medium-sized. The chain joins TRBV7-2 to TRBJ2-3; no clear D. The CDR3 is 13 residues long. Germline V gives CDR1 SGHTA, CDR2 FQGNSA. Between the trimmed V and J ends, which lost 5 bases and 4 bases, there was a span of 10 bases. DNA for the CDR3: TGTGCCAGCAGCCCCGACCGATCAGATACGCAGTATTTT. This sequence encodes CASSPDRSDTQYF. The variable domain in full, completed from reference TRBV7-2 and TRBJ2-3, reads GAGVSQSPSNKVTEKGKDVELRCDPISGHTALYWYRQSLGQGLEFLIYFQGNSAPDKSGLPSDRFSAERTGGSVSTLTIQRTQQEDSAVYLCASSPDRSDTQYFGPGTRLTVL.

This chain joins TRBV19 and TRBJ2-2; TRBD2 might be the D (5 bases). There are 14 residues in the CDR3. Germline V gene data show CDR1 as LNHDA and CDR2 as SQIVND (reference sequence). V lost 5 bases to trimming and J lost 7 bases, with 14 bases between them. The CDR3 protein is CASSREGLSGELFF. The CDR3 DNA reads as TGTGCCAGTAGTCGTGAGGGATTAAGCGGGGAGCTGTTTTTT.

This clone was seen a handful of times. Within the sample, other DNA sequences also encode this same CDR3. The rearrangement links TRBV18 to TRBJ1-2; TRBD1 aligns across 8 bases. The CDR3 loop spans 14 amino acids. CDR1 is KGHSH and CDR2 is LQKENI in the germline V gene. V lost 3 bases and J lost 5; bases outside the gene matches: 5. The CDR3 loop is CASSPTGQDYGYTF. CDR3 bases: TGTGCCAGCTCACCTACGGGACAGGATTATGGCTACACCTTC.

The genes are TRBV12-5 and TRBJ1-2; D is ambiguous. This CDR3 is built from 11 residues. The germline CDR1 and CDR2 sequences are LGHNT and FRNRAP. In nucleotides, the CDR3 is TGTGCCAGCACCGGAAACTATGGCTACACCTTC. It specifies CASTGNYGYTF.

This clone has a handful of counts. The V gene is TRBV6-7, the J gene TRBJ2-7, with TRBD2 matching over 8 bases. Being an ORF, TRBV6-7 has a function that is uncertain. CDR3 length equals 12 residues. Unmatched junction bases numbered 2, after V lost 7 bases and J lost 3 bases. As DNA, the CDR3 is TGTGCCAGCAAAACTAGCGGCTACGAGCAGTACTTC. Its protein product is CASKTSGYEQYF.

A single count supports this clone. This sequence joins TRBV6-8 and TRBJ2-2, with 9 bases aligning to TRBD2. Germline loops: CDR1 MNHGY, CDR2 SAAAGT. This CDR3 has 16 residues. The J segment lost 4 bases and the V segment lost 2 bases, leaving 5 bases of the junction unmatched. This CDR3 is CASSYPSGLATGELFF. CDR3 DNA: TGTGCCAGCAGTTACCCGTCGGGACTAGCCACCGGGGAGCTGTTTTTT.

There are a few counts of this clone. The CDR3 region has the DNA TGTGCCATCTGGGCAGGCGTTGAAAAACTGTTTTTT. It codes for CAIWAGVEKLFF. This chain joins TRBV6-8 and TRBJ1-4; no reliable D call. Germline V gives CDR1 MNHGY, CDR2 SAAAGT. CDR3 length: 12 residues. Trimming stripped 10 bases from V and 7 bases from J, with 13 bases between.

The chain employs TRBV28 and TRBJ2-1; D possibly corresponds to TRBD2 (5 bases). The CDR3 contains 15 residues. Trimming stripped 7 bases from V and 5 bases from J, with 18 bases between. The germline gives CDR1 MDHEN, CDR2 SYDVKM. CDR3 in DNA: TGTGCCAGCACCCTCTTGGGAGCCATAAACAATGAGCAGTTCTTC. Translated: CASTLLGAINNEQFF.

By share, this clone counts as medium-sized. This sequence joins TRBV11-3 and TRBJ2-1; 8 bases line up with TRBD1. Germline V gene data show CDR1 as SGHNT and CDR2 as YENEEA. The J segment lost 8 bases and the V segment lost 5 bases, leaving 8 bases of the junction unmatched. The CDR3 is 14 amino acids. The CDR3 bases are TGTGCCAGCAGCAAGGACAGGGTTCGGGATGAGCAGTTCTTC. It is translated as CASSKDRVRDEQFF.

This clone was observed many times. CDR3 amino acids: CASSSGTGVSNEQFF. The CDR3 region has the DNA TGTGCCAGCAGCTCCGGGACAGGGGTCTCTAATGAGCAGTTCTTC. V and J are TRBV11-3 and TRBJ2-1; 10 bases fit TRBD1. The germline V gene has CDR1 SGHNT and CDR2 YENEEA. The CDR3 length is 15 residues. Germline trimming cut 4 bases from V and 7 bases from J; bases unmatched to any gene: 7.

The V gene is TRBV30, the J gene TRBJ1-6; tentatively, D is TRBD1 (5 bases). This CDR3 comprises 15 residues. The germline CDR1 and CDR2 sequences are GTSNPN and SVGIG (reference sequence). V lost 1 base and J lost 6, with 13 bases in between. The CDR3 loop reads CAWSGEGARNSPLHF. In DNA, the CDR3 is TGTGCCTGGAGTGGGGAAGGGGCGCGTAATTCACCCCTCCACTTT.

The chain couples TRBV6-8 to TRBJ2-5, with TRBD2 identical over 9 bases. Trimming took 7 bases from V and 3 from J; bases not matched to a gene: 3. From germline, CDR1 is MNHGY and CDR2 SAAAGT. This CDR3 contains 13 residues. CDR3 sequence reads: CASNLAGEETQYF. CDR3 sequence (DNA): TGTGCCAGCAATTTAGCGGGGGAAGAGACCCAGTACTTC.

The rearrangement links TRBV14 to TRBJ1-2; D is uncertain. The length of the CDR3 is 15 residues. Trimming pared 4 bases from V and 4 bases from J, leaving 16 bases between. The germline V gene encodes CDR1 SGHDN and CDR2 FVKESK. The CDR3 reads CASSPLLSDSYGYTF. CDR3 bases: TGTGCCAGCAGCCCCCTACTCTCTGACTCCTATGGCTACACCTTC.

V and J are TRBV11-3 and TRBJ1-1; 9 bases are a match to TRBD1. CDR1 and CDR2 (germline): SGHNT, YENEEA. The CDR3 is made up of 15 amino acids. V was clipped by 1 base and J by 6 bases; unmatched bases: 6. CDR3 DNA: TGTGCCAGCAGCTTAGTCGGACAGGGGACGGCTGAAGCTTTCTTT. Amino acids: CASSLVGQGTAEAFF.

This rearrangement joins TRBV18 to TRBJ2-3; the D gene is possibly TRBD2 (5 bases). V lost 4 bases, J lost 11 bases, and 16 bases lay in between. From germline, CDR1 is KGHSH and CDR2 LQKENI. This CDR3 contains 13 residues. CDR3: CASSLLGEAEQYF. The CDR3 region has the DNA TGTGCCAGCTCACTACTAGGCGAGGCGGAGCAGTATTTT.

The CDR3 is CASSIGSGSYEQYF. The CDR3 DNA follows: TGTGCCAGTAGTATAGGGAGCGGTAGCTACGAGCAGTACTTC. The chain has TRBV19 and TRBJ2-7; TRBD2 might be the D (5 bases). The ends were cut back, 1 base at V and 3 bases at J, with 10 bases in the middle. The germline CDR1 and CDR2 sequences are LNHDA and SQIVND (reference sequence). The CDR3 has 14 amino acids.

This clone was detected only a few times. This sequence joins TRBV11-3 and TRBJ2-3; 9 nucleotides align to TRBD2. The V gene's germline CDR1 is SGHNT and CDR2 YENEEA. The CDR3 length is 16 residues. Germline trimming cut 5 bases from V and 2 bases from J; bases unmatched to any gene: 8. The CDR3 sequence is CASSPGTSRVTDTQYF. The CDR3 coding sequence is TGTGCCAGCAGCCCCGGGACTAGCAGGGTCACAGATACGCAGTATTTT.

The chain couples TRBV4-1 to TRBJ1-1; D is possibly TRBD1 (5 bases). The germline CDR1 and CDR2 sequences are MGHRA and YSYEKL. Trimming cost V 1 base and J 4 bases, with 13 bases left between them. CDR3 length equals 15 residues. CDR3 DNA sequence: TGCGCCAGCAGCCAAGCCGGGGCCTTGTTCACTGAAGCTTTCTTT. Encoded protein: CASSQAGALFTEAFF.

In its sample, this clone was seen many times. The genes are TRBV10-3 and TRBJ1-2; TRBD1 matches 9 bases. V dropped 0 bases and J dropped 4; count of bases not matched to a gene: 3. This CDR3 spans 15 amino acids. Germline assignment: CDR1 ENHRY and CDR2 SYGVKD. In DNA, the CDR3 is TGTGCCATCAGTGAGTCGGGACAGGGAGGCTATGGCTACACCTTC. Residues: CAISESGQGGYGYTF.